Listed below are T cell receptor beta chains from one sample, sequenced in a study of blood T cells in healthy people across ages. TCRdb itself ran the 5' RACE reads through MiXCR, one entry per CDR3 protein. Of 1.5 million to 2 million distinct CDR3 sequences listed, about 50% were seen once; the top ten hold around 2.1%. Input material: blood. The receptor set was obtained from a woman in her thirties or forties in good health. Each CDR3 is given with its conserved first and last residue. A D gene is named only where the DNA matches it firmly. Only part of the rows carry a size: once, few, many, or a class if the clone is expanded.

j_gene | v_gene | abundance | d_gene | CDR3aa | CDR3nt
TRBJ2-1 | TRBV27 | . | TRBD2 | CASSLWTSAGGEQFF | TGTGCCAGCAGTCTATGGACTAGCGCGGGTGGAGAGCAGTTCTTC
TRBJ2-7 | TRBV7-8 | . | . | CASSAYGQLYEQYF | TGTGCCAGCAGCGCCTACGGACAACTCTACGAGCAGTACTTC
TRBJ1-2 | TRBV7-3 | . | TRBD1 | CASSSGQGALEGYTF | TGTGCCAGCAGTTCCGGACAGGGGGCATTAGAAGGCTACACCTTC
TRBJ2-5 | TRBV25-1 | few | . | CASSEFRGTKETQYF | TGTGCCAGCAGTGAGTTTAGGGGTACAAAAGAGACCCAGTACTTC
TRBJ1-6 | TRBV5-1 | few | . | CASSLATSGVNSPLHF | TGCGCCAGCAGCTTAGCTACCTCAGGGGTGAATTCACCCCTCCACTTT
TRBJ2-5 | TRBV9 | . | . | CASSVGQGSFSEQYF | TGTGCCAGCAGCGTAGGTCAGGGTAGTTTCAGTGAGCAGTACTTC
TRBJ2-1 | TRBV2 | . | TRBD2 | CASSGVGDLAGGYNEQFF | TGTGCCAGCAGTGGGGTTGGGGATTTAGCGGGGGGCTACAATGAGCAGTTCTTC
TRBJ1-4 | TRBV7-9 | few | TRBD1 | CASSATGEGEKLFF | TGTGCCAGCAGCGCCACAGGGGAGGGTGAAAAACTGTTTTTT
TRBJ1-1 | TRBV5-8 | . | . | CASSWKTENTEAFF | TGTGCCAGCAGCTGGAAGACGGAGAACACTGAAGCTTTCTTT
TRBJ2-7 | TRBV20-1 | . | . | CSARQGNQQYF | TGCAGTGCTAGACAGGGGAATCAGCAGTACTTC
TRBJ2-1 | TRBV15 | . | TRBD1 | CATSRELGQQRNEQFF | TGTGCCACCAGCAGAGAGCTGGGACAGCAACGGAATGAGCAGTTCTTC
TRBJ2-6 | TRBV6-4 | . | . | CASSDPLGKGANVLTF | TGTGCCAGTAGTGACCCCTTAGGGAAGGGGGCCAACGTCCTGACTTTC
TRBJ1-1 | TRBV3-1 | . | TRBD1 | CASSQGGTAGTEAFF | TGTGCCAGCAGCCAAGGGGGGACAGCTGGGACTGAAGCTTTCTTT
TRBJ1-2 | TRBV28 | few | . | CASSPTERGRPNYGYTF | TGTGCCAGCAGCCCGACTGAGAGAGGGCGGCCTAACTATGGCTACACCTTC
TRBJ2-6 | TRBV5-6 | . | TRBD1 | CASSLGTDNSGANVLTF | TGTGCCAGCAGCCTCGGGACAGACAACTCTGGGGCCAACGTCCTGACTTTC
TRBJ2-1 | TRBV9 | . | TRBD2 | CASSVGLAGSPYEQFF | TGTGCCAGCAGCGTAGGACTAGCGGGGAGCCCCTACGAGCAGTTCTTC
TRBJ2-7 | TRBV6-5 | . | . | CASSDSVNYEQYF | TGTGCCAGCAGTGACTCGGTCAACTACGAGCAGTACTTC
TRBJ2-3 | TRBV11-1 | once | TRBD2 | CASSLGPEGLVTFRQYF | TGTGCCAGCAGCTTAGGGCCGGAAGGACTAGTCACGTTCCGGCAGTATTTT
TRBJ2-1 | TRBV7-2 | few | . | CASSSTPDRDSQFF | TGTGCCAGCAGCTCGACACCCGACCGGGACTCTCAGTTCTTC
TRBJ2-1 | TRBV20-1 | . | . | CSASPRRDPSYNEQFF | TGCAGTGCTAGCCCACGCCGGGACCCCTCCTACAATGAGCAGTTCTTC
TRBJ2-7 | TRBV28 | . | TRBD2 | CASSSWAAGPYEQYF | TGTGCCAGCAGTTCTTGGGCAGCGGGGCCCTACGAGCAGTACTTC
TRBJ2-7 | TRBV6-6 | . | . | CASRSGLGRGGTYEQYF | TGTGCCAGCAGATCCGGACTTGGCAGGGGAGGCACCTACGAGCAGTACTTC
TRBJ1-1 | TRBV6-2/TRBV6-3 | . | . | CASTLMLGGEGEAFF | TGTGCCAGCACCCTAATGCTGGGGGGAGAGGGTGAAGCTTTCTTT
TRBJ2-5 | TRBV6-5 | . | . | CASSYKGSSEETQYF | TGTGCCAGCAGTTACAAAGGGTCTTCGGAAGAGACCCAGTACTTC
TRBJ2-1 | TRBV29-1 | few | TRBD1 | CSADRLSYNEQFF | TGCAGCGCGGACAGGTTATCCTACAATGAGCAGTTCTTC
TRBJ2-1 | TRBV7-9 | . | TRBD2 | CASSGTSGPTQFF | TGTGCCAGCAGCGGAACTAGCGGGCCAACTCAGTTCTTC
TRBJ2-7 | TRBV3-1 | . | . | CASSQNLSFYEQYF | TGTGCCAGCAGCCAAAATCTCAGTTTCTACGAGCAGTACTTC
TRBJ2-7 | TRBV11-2 | few | . | CASSYDPSEQYF | TGTGCCAGCAGTTACGACCCCAGCGAGCAGTACTTC
TRBJ2-3 | TRBV29-1 | few | TRBD2 | CSVERSGGTDTQYF | TGCAGCGTTGAACGTAGCGGGGGCACAGATACGCAGTATTTT
TRBJ2-7 | TRBV11-2 | few | . | CASSDGWVYEQYF | TGTGCCAGCAGCGACGGGTGGGTCTACGAGCAGTACTTC
TRBJ1-4 | TRBV11-2 | . | . | CASSSYSSSGEKLFF | TGTGCCAGCAGCTCTTACAGCTCTTCGGGTGAAAAACTGTTTTTT
TRBJ2-3 | TRBV28 | . | . | CASSFPSGQTDTQYF | TGTGCCAGCAGTTTCCCTAGCGGACAGACAGATACGCAGTATTTT
TRBJ2-1 | TRBV20-1 | . | TRBD1 | CSAERQGTYNEQFF | TGCAGTGCTGAGCGACAGGGGACCTACAATGAGCAGTTCTTC
TRBJ2-1 | TRBV3-1 | . | . | CASSHYLGLVEQFF | TGTGCCAGCAGCCATTACCTAGGATTAGTTGAGCAGTTCTTC
TRBJ1-2 | TRBV7-2 | . | . | CASSLRDGLCGYTF | TGTGCCAGCAGCTTACGGGACGGACTCTGCGGCTACACCTTC